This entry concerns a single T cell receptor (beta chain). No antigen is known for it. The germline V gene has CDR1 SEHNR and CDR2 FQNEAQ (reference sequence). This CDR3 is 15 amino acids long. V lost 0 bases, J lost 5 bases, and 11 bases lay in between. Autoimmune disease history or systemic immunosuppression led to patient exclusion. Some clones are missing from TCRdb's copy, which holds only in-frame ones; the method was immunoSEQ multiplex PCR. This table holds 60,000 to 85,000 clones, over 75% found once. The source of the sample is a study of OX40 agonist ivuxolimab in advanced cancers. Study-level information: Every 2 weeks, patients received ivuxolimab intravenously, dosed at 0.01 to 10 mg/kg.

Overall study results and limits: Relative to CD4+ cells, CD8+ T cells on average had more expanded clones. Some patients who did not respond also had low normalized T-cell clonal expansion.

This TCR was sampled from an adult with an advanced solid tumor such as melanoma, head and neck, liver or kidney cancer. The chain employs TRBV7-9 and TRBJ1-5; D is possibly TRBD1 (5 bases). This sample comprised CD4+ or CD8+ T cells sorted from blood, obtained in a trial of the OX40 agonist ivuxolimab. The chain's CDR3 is CASSLATAGHQPQHF. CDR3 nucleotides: TGTGCCAGCAGCTTAGCCACGGCGGGACATCAGCCCCAGCATTTT.